One T cell receptor beta chain is described in this entry. The antigen this receptor binds is unknown. Base qualities are not at hand, and no much larger clone is one base apart. Per the germline V gene (reference sequence), MNHEY is the CDR1 and SMNVEV is the CDR2. V and J are trimmed by 6 bases and 10 bases, and the gene matches miss 8 bases of the junction. From the cysteine through the phenylalanine, the CDR3 covers 13 amino acids. Only the CDR3 region is kept as DNA, spanning 39 bases read in frame from base 1. The source of the sample is a study of T cell changes during pregnancy in multiple sclerosis (dated by TCRdb to between 2019 and 2020). Some background on the complete study: The study examined how the T cell repertoire changed over the course of pregnancy in women with multiple sclerosis.

Library construction relied on the immunoSEQ multiplex PCR assay. TCRdb took over this immuneACCESS table, retaining in-frame rearrangements with V and J assigned. Such tables are incomplete; in checked studies, under half of the missing clones stem from an unresolved V gene, and the remainder is unexplained. The sample profile shows 55,000 to 75,000 clones; 90% to 95% of them were found once. Jointly, the top ten make up roughly 1.5% of the sample. The rearrangement combines TRBV27 with TRBJ1-1; TRBD1 fits 10 bases in the junction. The clonotype was recovered from a female donor in good health, enrolled as a control in a pregnancy study. The sample consisted of peripheral blood, taken in the third trimester of pregnancy. The DNA is TGTGCCAGCAGCTTGACAGGGGGCGCGGGAGCTTTCTTT. It translates to CASSLTGGAGAFF.